The T cell receptor (beta chain) under discussion was sequenced for a study of PD-1 blockade in classical Hodgkin lymphoma. With 4 bases removed from V and 1 base from J, the gap between germline ends came to 11 bases. This CDR3 has 15 amino acids. CDR1 and CDR2 (germline): SGHKS, YYEKEE (reference sequence). Brentuximab vedotin exposure varied among the patients, all of whom had relapsed after autologous stem cell transplantation. Patients had relapsed/refractory classical Hodgkin lymphoma with complete response, partial response or progressive disease as best response. Produced via immunoSEQ multiplex PCR; TCRdb's table is partial and in-frame only. Of some 90,000 clones listed, about nine tenths are singletons.

Source: peripheral blood mononuclear cells (PBMCs), taken before the second cycle of nivolumab. The V and J genes are TRBV5-5 and TRBJ1-4, with D possibly TRBD1 on 5 matching bases. The receptor was isolated from a human donor with classical Hodgkin lymphoma. The CDR3: CASSQGTLTNEKLFF. Written as DNA, the CDR3 is TGTGCCAGCAGCCAAGGGACTTTAACTAATGAAAAACTGTTTTTT. Full variable domain (outside the CDR3, taken from reference TRBV5-5 and TRBJ1-4): DAGVTQSPTHLIKTRGQQVTLRCSPISGHKSVSWYQQVLGQGPQFIFQYYEKEERGRGNFPDRFSARQFPNYSSELNVNALLLGDSALYLCASSQGTLTNEKLFFGSGTQLSVL.